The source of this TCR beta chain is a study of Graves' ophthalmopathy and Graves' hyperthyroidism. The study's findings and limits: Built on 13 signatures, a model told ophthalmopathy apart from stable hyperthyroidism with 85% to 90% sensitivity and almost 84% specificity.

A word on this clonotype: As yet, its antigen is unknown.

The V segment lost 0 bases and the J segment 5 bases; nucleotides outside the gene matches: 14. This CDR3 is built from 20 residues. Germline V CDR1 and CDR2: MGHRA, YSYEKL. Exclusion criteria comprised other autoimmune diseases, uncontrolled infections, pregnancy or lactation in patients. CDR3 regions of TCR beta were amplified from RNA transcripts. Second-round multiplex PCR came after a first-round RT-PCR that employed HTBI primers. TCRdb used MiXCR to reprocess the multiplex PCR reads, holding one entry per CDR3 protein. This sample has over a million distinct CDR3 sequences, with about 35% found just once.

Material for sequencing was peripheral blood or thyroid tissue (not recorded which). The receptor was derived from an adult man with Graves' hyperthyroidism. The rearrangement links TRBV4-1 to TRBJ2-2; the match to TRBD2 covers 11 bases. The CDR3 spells CASSQDSQASGGKRTGELFF. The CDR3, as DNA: TGCGCCAGCAGCCAAGATTCTCAGGCTAGCGGGGGGAAACGAACCGGGGAGCTGTTTTTT.